This T cell receptor beta chain originates from a study of beta chain features in type 1 diabetes. Study-wide results and limits: More deletions and fewer insertions at VDJ junctions were seen in type 1 diabetes patients. Shortening that was moderate but significant affected the TCRB CDR3s of Type 1 diabetes patients in all four CD4+ subsets. Since sequencing was performed on cDNA, cells with high TCR expression could be over-represented.

The sequenced template was cDNA made from the entire isolated RNA. Sequencing used immunoSEQ multiplex PCR; TCRdb keeps in-frame clones, though not all of them. The repertoire holds a few hundred thousand clones, with 8.5% to 10% as singletons. The length of the CDR3 is 15 residues. Trimming removed 4 bases from V and 4 bases from J, with 14 bases in between. The V gene's germline CDR1 is SEHNR and CDR2 FQNEAQ (reference sequence). This clone has just a few counts. Its antigen is still unknown. CD45RO/CCR7/CD25/CD127/CD95/CD27 staining was used to isolate CD4+ naive, central memory, regulatory and stem cell-like memory cells by sorting.

The chain has TRBV7-9 and TRBJ1-3; D unresolved. The receptor comes from a man between 25 and 39 years old with type 1 diabetes. The source material was central memory CD4+ T cells from blood. This CDR3 reads CASSSLEGRGNTIYF. The CDR3 region has the DNA TGTGCCAGCAGCTCACTAGAAGGGAGGGGAAACACCATATATTTT.